What follows are 25 T cell receptor beta chains derived from one specimen sequenced in a study of cytomegalovirus exposure and HLA in healthy donors. 13 Jbeta primers and 60 Vbeta primers were used for the PCR. Profiling relied on immunoSEQ multiplex PCR, and the TCRdb table lists in-frame clones only, not all of them. The data show 150,000 to 160,000 clones, around 81% seen once. Source material: PBMCs. The receptor set was obtained from a woman between 40 and 50 years old in good health and CMV-seropositive.

About this clone itself: At one boundary the junction diverges from the germline segment, which might be a read error. The rearrangement uses TRBV6-4 and TRBJ2-3, with TRBD2 matching 14 bases. CDR1 and CDR2 from the germline V gene are MRHNA and SNTAGT. The CDR3 length is 16 residues. CDR3 in DNA: TGTGCCAGCAGTCCTGGGCGGACTAGCGGGAGGACAGTAATGGATTTT. Its protein product is CASSPGRTSGRTVMDF.

V gene TRBV5-6 combines with J gene TRBJ2-1, with a weak D call TRBD2 (5 bases). The CDR3 covers 17 residues. Germline CDR1 and CDR2: SGHDT and YYEEEE. Trimming shortened V by 1 base and J by 3 bases, and 17 bases separated the two germline ends. Here the CDR3 DNA reads TGTGCCAGCAGCTTGAGAAGAGACTACCTTGACTACAATGAGCAGTTCTTC. Protein sequence: CASSLRRDYLDYNEQFF.

V gene TRBV2 combines with J gene TRBJ1-2, with D unclear. CDR1 is SNHLY and CDR2 is FYNNEI in the germline V gene. CDR3 length equals 13 residues. Trimming removed 3 bases at V and 7 bases at J, with 12 bases between. DNA of the CDR3: TGTGCCAGCAGTGATACCGGGAAAGTTGGCTACACCTTC. Amino acids: CASSDTGKVGYTF.

This chain uses TRBV12-5 with TRBJ1-1; a weak D match, TRBD1 (5 bases). The CDR3 is made up of 13 amino acids. V was trimmed by 6 bases and J by 4 bases, leaving 12 bases between them. Germline CDR1 and CDR2: LGHNT and FRNRAP. CDR3 bases: TGTGCTAGTGGGGCCCAGGGAGGCACTGAAGCTTTCTTT. Residues: CASGAQGGTEAFF.

This clone was observed once. This chain links TRBV11-2 with TRBJ2-7; weak D call: TRBD2 (7 bases). Trimming took 8 bases from V and 0 from J, leaving 17 bases between them. The germline CDR1 and CDR2 sequences are SGHAT and FQNNGV. The CDR3 runs 15 residues. The CDR3 DNA follows: TGTGCCAGCGCGCGGGGGCAGGCGGACTCCTACGAGCAGTACTTC. This gives the protein CASARGQADSYEQYF. Full variable domain (missing parts from reference TRBV11-2 and TRBJ2-7): EAGVAQSPRYKIIEKRQSVAFWCNPISGHATLYWYQQILGQGPKLLIQFQNNGVVDDSQLPKDRFSAERLKGVDSTLKIQPAKLEDSAVYLCASARGQADSYEQYFGPGTRLTVT.

This chain links TRBV2 with TRBJ2-7; 10 nucleotides line up with TRBD1. The CDR3 has 14 residues. Trimming removed 9 bases from V and 2 bases from J; junction bases left unmatched: 7. Germline V CDR1 and CDR2: SNHLY, FYNNEI. The CDR3 nucleotides are TGTGCCAGTCTACCGGGACAGGGGACCTACGAGCAGTACTTC. Translating it yields CASLPGQGTYEQYF.

The gene calls are TRBV9 and TRBJ2-3, with TRBD2 identical over 7 bases. V lost 0 bases and J lost 1; bases outside the gene matches: 2. CDR3 length: 15 amino acids. Germline V gives CDR1 SGDLS, CDR2 YYNGEE. CDR3 bases: TGTGCCAGCAGCGTAGTGAGCGGGGGCACAGATACGCAGTATTTT. Encoded protein: CASSVVSGGTDTQYF.

Only a few counts were recorded for this clone. V and J are TRBV18 and TRBJ2-1; TRBD1 matches 7 bases. Germline assignment: CDR1 KGHSH and CDR2 LQKENI. This CDR3 spans 14 amino acids. Trimming removed 6 bases from V and 4 bases from J; junction bases left unmatched: 6. The CDR3 loop is CASSLDRTYNEQFF. DNA for the CDR3: TGTGCCAGCTCCCTGGACAGGACTTACAATGAGCAGTTCTTC.

This sequence joins TRBV7-8 and TRBJ1-5; D uncertain. Germline V lookup: CDR1 SGHVS, CDR2 FQNEAQ. V lost 1 base to trimming and J lost 4 bases, with 5 bases between them. CDR3 length: 13 residues. The DNA of the CDR3 is TGTGCCAGCAGCTTAGAATCTAATCAGCCCCAGCATTTT. It yields the protein CASSLESNQPQHF.

The V gene is TRBV5-1, the J gene TRBJ1-1; 8 bases map to TRBD1. V shed 1 base and J 6 bases; nucleotides not matched to a gene: 5. CDR1 is SGHRS and CDR2 is YFSETQ in the germline V gene. The CDR3 spans 14 residues. The CDR3 coding sequence is TGCGCCAGCAGCTTGTCAGGGGGCATCTCTGAAGCTTTCTTT. Translated, it gives CASSLSGGISEAFF.

This clone was seen only a few times. The chain links TRBV7-6 to TRBJ2-2, with 14 bases fitting TRBD2. Trimming at V came to 3 bases and at J to 0 bases, leaving 3 bases not matched to a gene. Per germline, CDR1 SGHVS and CDR2 FNYEAQ. The CDR3 is made up of 18 amino acids. As DNA, the CDR3 is TGTGCCAGCAGCTTTGGACTAGCGGGAGGATCGAACACCGGGGAGCTGTTTTTT. Its translation: CASSFGLAGGSNTGELFF.

The chain employs TRBV2 and TRBJ1-5, with TRBD1 identical over 10 bases. This CDR3 has 15 amino acids. Germline V CDR1 and CDR2: SNHLY, FYNNEI. With 6 bases clipped from V and 5 bases from J, the junction kept 7 bases outside the gene matches. CDR3 coding DNA: TGTGCCAGCAGGTCGGGACAGGGGTTCCATCAGCCCCAGCATTTT. It codes for CASRSGQGFHQPQHF.

The chain joins TRBV18 to TRBJ2-2; 14 positions agree with TRBD2. This CDR3 comprises 16 residues. V lost 3 bases, J lost 5 bases, and 2 bases stayed unmatched. Germline V CDR1 and CDR2: KGHSH, LQKENI. DNA for the CDR3: TGTGCCAGCTCACCGGGACTAGCGGGAGTAACCGGGGAGCTGTTTTTT. Encoded protein: CASSPGLAGVTGELFF.

The chain employs TRBV7-8 and TRBJ1-5; D possibly corresponds to TRBD1 (5 bases). This CDR3 is 14 amino acids long. The V and J ends lost 5 bases and 4 bases respectively, with 12 bases between them. Germline V CDR1 and CDR2: SGHVS, FQNEAQ. CDR3 region: CASSPGHANQPQHF. In nucleotides, the CDR3 is TGTGCCAGCAGCCCCGGACACGCAAATCAGCCCCAGCATTTT.

V is TRBV6-1 and J is TRBJ2-1; 9 nucleotides agree with TRBD1. Germline CDR1 MNHNS, CDR2 SASEGT. V dropped 4 bases and J dropped 5; count of bases not matched to a gene: 6. The CDR3 consists of 15 residues. CDR3 DNA sequence: TGTGCCAGCAGTGTGGGACAGGGTCCCAACAATGAGCAGTTCTTC. Amino acids: CASSVGQGPNNEQFF.

This rearrangement joins TRBV10-3 to TRBJ2-3; possible D gene TRBD2, 6 bases. CDR1 is ENHRY and CDR2 is SYGVKD in the germline V gene. CDR3 length equals 13 residues. The V end was cut by 4 bases, the J end by 5 bases, with 10 bases between. For the CDR3, the DNA is TGTGCCATCAGTGGGGGGACTCGAGATACGCAGTATTTT. This gives the protein CAISGGTRDTQYF.

V and J are TRBV6-1 and TRBJ1-3, with 10 bases aligning to TRBD1. Germline V gives CDR1 MNHNS, CDR2 SASEGT. Trimming at V came to 1 base and at J to 4 bases, leaving 4 bases not matched to a gene. CDR3 length equals 16 residues. This CDR3 reads CASSEGGTGDGNTIYF. Written as DNA, the CDR3 is TGTGCCAGCAGTGAAGGCGGGACAGGGGACGGAAACACCATATATTTT.

This clone was found once. CDR3 region: CASSATLAGGQETQYF. As DNA, the CDR3 is TGTGCCAGCTCGGCCACTCTAGCGGGAGGGCAAGAGACCCAGTACTTC. The gene calls are TRBV18 and TRBJ2-5; 12 bases map to TRBD2. J lost 2 bases, V lost 6 bases, and 7 bases had no gene match. The germline V gene encodes CDR1 KGHSH and CDR2 LQKENI. The CDR3 is 16 residues long.

The V and J genes are TRBV2 and TRBJ2-1; possible D gene TRBD2, 6 bases. CDR1 is SNHLY, CDR2 FYNNEI, per germline. The CDR3 has 14 residues. Trimming removed 8 bases from V and 5 bases from J, with 16 bases in between. CDR3 DNA: TGTGCCAGCGGGGCAGGAGGGTCAAACAATGAGCAGTTCTTC. Protein product: CASGAGGSNNEQFF.

V is TRBV5-6 and J is TRBJ1-3; tentative D call: TRBD1 (6 bases). Per the germline V gene, CDR1 is SGHDT and CDR2 is YYEEEE. The CDR3 extends over 15 amino acids. Trimming took 4 bases from V and 3 from J, leaving 14 bases between them. DNA for the CDR3: TGTGCCAGCAGCCCACCACAGGGTTATGGAAACACCATATATTTT. Its translation: CASSPPQGYGNTIYF.

The chain joins TRBV7-2 to TRBJ2-1; D not certain. V lost 1 base to trimming and J lost 9 bases, with 7 bases between them. Per germline, CDR1 SGHTA and CDR2 FQGNSA. The CDR3 covers 12 residues. CDR3 protein: CASSLERFEQFF. In DNA form, the CDR3 reads TGTGCCAGCAGCTTAGAGAGGTTTGAGCAGTTCTTC.

V usage is TRBV6-1 and J usage is TRBJ1-5; D is uncertain. This CDR3 is built from 16 residues. Germline CDR1 is MNHNS and CDR2 is SASEGT. Trimming cost V 1 base and J 1 base, with 11 bases left between them. CDR3 bases: TGTGCCAGCAGTGAAGGTTTGGGCATCAGCAATCAGCCCCAGCATTTT. Its protein product is CASSEGLGISNQPQHF.

This clone appeared once. V is TRBV14 and J is TRBJ2-7; the D gene is possibly TRBD1 (5 bases). This CDR3 contains 14 residues. Trimming removed 0 bases at V and 0 bases at J, with 6 bases between. Germline CDR1 and CDR2: SGHDN and FVKESK. DNA of the CDR3: TGTGCCAGCAGCCAAGACAGGGTCTCCTACGAGCAGTACTTC. It codes for CASSQDRVSYEQYF. The full variable domain, its missing parts supplied by reference TRBV14 and TRBJ2-7, is EAGVTQFPSHSVIEKGQTVTLRCDPISGHDNLYWYRRVMGKEIKFLLHFVKESKQDESGMPNNRFLAERTGGTYSTLKVQPAELEDSGVYFCASSQDRVSYEQYFGPGTRLTVT.

About this clone: The same CDR3 arises from other DNA sequences in this sample as well. This chain uses TRBV15 with TRBJ1-5, with 10 positions matching TRBD1. With 0 bases clipped from V and 10 bases from J, the junction kept 15 bases outside the gene matches. This CDR3 comprises 18 residues. Germline V lookup: CDR1 LNHNV, CDR2 YYDKDF (reference sequence). The CDR3 here is CATSRDGGDRGFGQPQHF. CDR3 DNA: TGTGCCACCAGCAGAGATGGGGGGGACAGGGGATTCGGTCAACCCCAGCATTTT.

This rearrangement joins TRBV7-2 to TRBJ2-1; 8 bases are a match to TRBD2. There are 16 residues in the CDR3. Germline values: CDR1 SGHTA, CDR2 FQGNSA. J lost 5 bases, V lost 3 bases, and 9 bases had no gene match. DNA of the CDR3: TGTGCCAGCAGCTTCCTTAGCGGGATGGCGGACAATGAGCAGTTCTTC. Translated, it gives CASSFLSGMADNEQFF.